The sample holds many counts of the clone carrying this T cell receptor (beta chain). Its specificity is not known. Authors of the study amplified TCR beta CDR3 regions from RNA transcripts. The primer set for the first-round RT-PCR of the TCR CDR3 was HTBI. TCRdb re-called the multiplex PCR reads with MiXCR, one entry per CDR3 protein. The sample shows hundreds of thousands of distinct CDR3 sequences, under 15% of them seen only once. The source of the PBMCs was around 10 ml of fresh peripheral blood. This CDR3 has 15 amino acids. V lost 2 bases, J lost 0 bases, and 3 bases stayed unmatched. In germline, CDR1 is SQVTM, CDR2 ANQGSEA. The sample comes from a study of T cells in Graves' hyperthyroidism and ophthalmopathy. Study findings and constraints: Ophthalmopathy and stable hyperthyroidism were told apart by a 13 V-J model.

The rearrangement links TRBV29-1 to TRBJ2-2; 7 bases are shared with TRBD1. Sample: blood. The sequence came from a woman younger than 30 with Graves' hyperthyroidism. The CDR3 DNA follows: TGCAGCGTTGAACCCACAGGGGCGAACACCGGGGAGCTGTTTTTT. Translating it yields CSVEPTGANTGELFF.